The rows below give T cell receptor beta chains drawn from one sample of a study of beta chain features in type 1 diabetes. This table comes from immunoSEQ multiplex PCR, and its TCRdb copy is limited to in-frame clones, with some not included. The sample lists 250,000 to 300,000 clones, roughly 24% occurring once. The sequenced material came from naive CD4+ T cells from blood. Receptors were obtained from a woman younger than 45 with type 1 diabetes. CDR3s include the opening cysteine and the closing phenylalanine or tryptophan. The D gene is left open where the match is weak. The listing skips clone size in some rows; elsewhere it reads once, few, many or a size class.

V: TRBV4-2
size: few
J: TRBJ1-2
D: TRBD1
DNA: TGTGCCAGCAGCCAGGGGGACAGGGACGAGGATGGCTACACCTTC
CDR3: CASSQGDRDEDGYTF

V: TRBV7-9
size: NA
J: TRBJ2-1
D: NA
DNA: TGTGCCAGCAGCCCGGGGTCATGGAATGAGCAGTTCTTC
CDR3: CASSPGSWNEQFF

V: TRBV30
size: NA
J: TRBJ2-2
D: NA
DNA: TGTGCCTGGAACGACCACGGGACTCACACCGGGGAGCTGTTTTTT
CDR3: CAWNDHGTHTGELFF

V: TRBV29-1
size: few
J: TRBJ1-1
D: NA
DNA: TGCAGCGTGTTATCCCCCGCGACACCGAACACTGAAGCTTTCTTT
CDR3: CSVLSPATPNTEAFF

V: TRBV4-1
size: NA
J: TRBJ2-5
D: TRBD1
DNA: TGCGCCACCAAAGCCCCGGGACAGGGAGAGACCCAGTACTTC
CDR3: CATKAPGQGETQYF

V: TRBV18
size: few
J: TRBJ1-2
D: NA
DNA: TGTGCCAGCTCACCACCTTCAGGGGTCTATGGCTACACCTTC
CDR3: CASSPPSGVYGYTF

V: TRBV20-1
size: NA
J: TRBJ2-1
D: NA
DNA: TGCAGTGCTCGCGACAATGAGCAGTTCTTC
CDR3: CSARDNEQFF

V: TRBV28
size: NA
J: TRBJ2-7
D: NA
DNA: TGTGCCAGCAGTTTAGCGGGTACCTACGAGCAGTACTTC
CDR3: CASSLAGTYEQYF

V: TRBV7-2
size: NA
J: TRBJ1-1
D: TRBD1
DNA: TGTGCCAGCAGCTTTACAGGGGGCACTGAAGCTTTCTTT
CDR3: CASSFTGGTEAFF

V: TRBV4-2
size: few
J: TRBJ1-4
D: NA
DNA: TGTGCCAGCAGCCAAGCAAATCAGGACAGAAAACTGTTTTTT
CDR3: CASSQANQDRKLFF

V: TRBV29-1
size: NA
J: TRBJ2-5
D: TRBD1
DNA: TGCAGCGCGGAACAGGGGGCCGTAGAGACCCAGTACTTC
CDR3: CSAEQGAVETQYF

V: TRBV14
size: few
J: TRBJ2-1
D: TRBD2
DNA: TGTGCCAGCAGCCACAGCGGGAGGGCCAGGAATGAGCAGTTCTTC
CDR3: CASSHSGRARNEQFF

V: TRBV27
size: NA
J: TRBJ2-7
D: TRBD1
DNA: TGTGCCAGCAGTTTATCCGGGACAGGGACTACCTACGAGCAGTACTTC
CDR3: CASSLSGTGTTYEQYF

V: TRBV21-1
size: NA
J: TRBJ2-7
D: NA
DNA: TGTGCCAGCAGCAAACCCTTACTAGCGGGCTACTCCTCCTACGAGCAGTACTTC
CDR3: CASSKPLLAGYSSYEQYF

V: TRBV30
size: NA
J: TRBJ2-3
D: NA
DNA: TGTGCCTGGAGGCTCGCGGGGACAGATACGCAGTATTTT
CDR3: CAWRLAGTDTQYF

V: TRBV2
size: few
J: TRBJ2-1
D: TRBD2
DNA: TGTGCCACGCTAGCGGGCGTATACAATGAGCAGTTCTTC
CDR3: CATLAGVYNEQFF

V: TRBV9
size: NA
J: TRBJ2-1
D: NA
DNA: TGTGCCAGCAGCGCTACTCTAGTGTCCGGGTACAATGAGCAGTTCTTC
CDR3: CASSATLVSGYNEQFF

V: TRBV29-1
size: few
J: TRBJ1-1
D: NA
DNA: TGCAGCGTAAGCAGGGAAACTGAAGCTTTCTTT
CDR3: CSVSRETEAFF

V: TRBV30
size: NA
J: TRBJ1-2
D: NA
DNA: TGTGCCTGGAGTCCCCCCTTCGCCTATTCCGGCTACACCTTC
CDR3: CAWSPPFAYSGYTF

V: TRBV5-4
size: NA
J: TRBJ2-2
D: NA
DNA: TGTGCCAGCAGCTTGGCCGCAGGAACCACCGGGGAGCTGTTTTTT
CDR3: CASSLAAGTTGELFF

V: TRBV6-5
size: NA
J: TRBJ2-5
D: TRBD1
DNA: TGTGCCAGCAGTTACTCGGGACAGCACGAAGAGACCCAGTACTTC
CDR3: CASSYSGQHEETQYF

V: TRBV2
size: few
J: TRBJ2-3
D: NA
DNA: TGTGCCAGCAGTGATCGGCAGGGCACAGATACGCAGTATTTT
CDR3: CASSDRQGTDTQYF

V: TRBV6-5
size: few
J: TRBJ1-5
D: TRBD1
DNA: TGTGCCAGCAGTACGACAGGGGCGGCTCAGCCCCAGCATTTT
CDR3: CASSTTGAAQPQHF

V: TRBV4-1
size: NA
J: TRBJ2-7
D: TRBD1
DNA: TGCGCCAGCAGCCCCCGGACAGGGTCGGTGTCTTACGAGCAGTACTTC
CDR3: CASSPRTGSVSYEQYF

V: TRBV6-6
size: few
J: TRBJ2-5
D: NA
DNA: TGTGCCAGCACCTTACGAGGTTTTATTGAGGAGACCCAGTACTTC
CDR3: CASTLRGFIEETQYF

V: TRBV9
size: few
J: TRBJ1-2
D: TRBD1
DNA: TGTGCCAGCAGCACAGGGACAGGATATGGCTACACCTTC
CDR3: CASSTGTGYGYTF

V: TRBV11-2
size: NA
J: TRBJ2-5
D: NA
DNA: TGTGCCAGCAGCTTAGATATCCGGGAAAAGACCCAGTACTTC
CDR3: CASSLDIREKTQYF

V: TRBV29-1
size: few
J: TRBJ2-5
D: NA
DNA: TGCAGCGTTGACAGGGGGGCCTCTGTTCACAGGGGCGCCCAAGAGACCCAGTACTTC
CDR3: CSVDRGASVHRGAQETQYF

V: TRBV19
size: NA
J: TRBJ1-5
D: TRBD1
DNA: TGTGCCAGTAGTCAATGGACAGGGCGGAATAATCAGCCCCAGCATTTT
CDR3: CASSQWTGRNNQPQHF

V: TRBV30
size: NA
J: TRBJ2-3
D: NA
DNA: TGTGCCTGGAGTTCCCCTAGCGATCGCACAGATACGCAGTATTTT
CDR3: CAWSSPSDRTDTQYF

V: TRBV9
size: NA
J: TRBJ2-3
D: NA
DNA: TGTGCCAGCAGCGCTACAGGGAGTTCGGACACAGATACGCAGTATTTT
CDR3: CASSATGSSDTDTQYF

V: TRBV18
size: few
J: TRBJ1-1
D: NA
DNA: TGTGCCAGCTCACCCGTCGCAGGTGAAGCTTTCTTT
CDR3: CASSPVAGEAFF

V: TRBV28
size: NA
J: TRBJ2-1
D: TRBD1
DNA: TGTGCCAGCAGTTTAACCTCGGGACAGGGGGCTTACAATGAGCAGTTCTTC
CDR3: CASSLTSGQGAYNEQFF

V: TRBV6-1
size: few
J: TRBJ1-5
D: NA
DNA: TGTGCCAGCAGGGGTCCGGGGTATAGCAATCAGCCCCAGCATTTT
CDR3: CASRGPGYSNQPQHF

V: TRBV2
size: NA
J: TRBJ1-5
D: NA
DNA: TGTGCCAGCAGTGATGGGGCAGGGGTACAGCCCCAGCATTTT
CDR3: CASSDGAGVQPQHF

V: TRBV5-1
size: NA
J: TRBJ2-1
D: NA
DNA: TGCGCCAGCAGCTTGTTCGGGGTGAGGGAGAGATCCTACAATGAGCAGTTCTTC
CDR3: CASSLFGVRERSYNEQFF

V: TRBV21-1
size: NA
J: TRBJ2-3
D: NA
DNA: TGTGCCAGCAGCAACGACGGACTAGCGGGTTCGCCAGATACGCAGTATTTT
CDR3: CASSNDGLAGSPDTQYF

V: TRBV30
size: few
J: TRBJ2-7
D: NA
DNA: TGTGCCTGGAGTGCAACAGGGAACGAGCAGTACTTC
CDR3: CAWSATGNEQYF

V: TRBV28
size: few
J: TRBJ1-1
D: NA
DNA: TGTGCCAGCAGCTACTCAGGGGAGGGAACTTTCTTT
CDR3: CASSYSGEGTFF

V: TRBV5-1
size: NA
J: TRBJ2-1
D: TRBD1
DNA: TGCGCCAGCAGCTTGGGACAGGGGCCCCGGCAGTTCTTC
CDR3: CASSLGQGPRQFF

V: TRBV28
size: NA
J: TRBJ2-4
D: TRBD2
DNA: TGTGCCAGCAGGGGAGGACTAGCGGACATAGCCAAAAACATTCAGTACTTC
CDR3: CASRGGLADIAKNIQYF

V: TRBV15
size: few
J: TRBJ1-3
D: NA
DNA: TGTGCCACCAGCAGAGATCGGGGACTAGACATTTTTGGAAACACCATATATTTT
CDR3: CATSRDRGLDIFGNTIYF